A selection of T cell receptor beta chains follows, all from one sample in a study of T-cell reconstitution after alpha-beta-depleted transplantation in children. Each CDR3 protein is one row after TCRdb ran MiXCR on the PCR reads. The sample contains 350,000 to 500,000 distinct CDR3 sequences, around two fifths of which appear only once. This specimen consisted of PBMCs, obtained before TCRalphabeta/CD19-depleted stem cell transplant. These TCRs come from a girl aged 2-10 years with aplastic anemia, due to receive a stem cell transplant. CDR3s include the opening cysteine and the closing phenylalanine or tryptophan. Each record gives: V gene, clone size, J gene, D gene, CDR3 protein, CDR3 DNA. D genes are given only for firm matches. The listing skips clone size in some rows; elsewhere it reads once, few, many or a size class.

V gene: TRBV4-1
clone size: NA
J gene: TRBJ1-1
D gene: NA
CDR3 protein: CASSISGEPEAFF
CDR3 DNA: TGCGCCAGCAGCATATCTGGGGAACCTGAAGCTTTCTTT

V gene: TRBV5-1
clone size: many
J gene: TRBJ1-1
D gene: NA
CDR3 protein: CASALSTANTEAFF
CDR3 DNA: TGCGCCAGCGCCCTCTCTACAGCCAACACTGAAGCTTTCTTT

V gene: TRBV7-8
clone size: NA
J gene: TRBJ2-5
D gene: NA
CDR3 protein: CASSFTGRAETQYF
CDR3 DNA: TGTGCCAGCAGCTTCACGGGACGAGCTGAGACCCAGTACTTC

V gene: TRBV20-1
clone size: once
J gene: TRBJ2-1
D gene: NA
CDR3 protein: CSGGARDKYNEQFF
CDR3 DNA: TGCAGTGGAGGGGCCCGGGACAAATACAATGAGCAGTTCTTC

V gene: TRBV5-1
clone size: NA
J gene: TRBJ2-3
D gene: TRBD2
CDR3 protein: CASSLDGTSADTQYF
CDR3 DNA: TGCGCCAGCAGCTTGGACGGGACTAGCGCTGATACGCAGTATTTT

V gene: TRBV4-1
clone size: NA
J gene: TRBJ1-1
D gene: NA
CDR3 protein: CASSQGAGMNTEAFF
CDR3 DNA: TGCGCCAGCAGCCAAGGGGCAGGGATGAACACTGAAGCTTTCTTT

V gene: TRBV2
clone size: NA
J gene: TRBJ2-7
D gene: NA
CDR3 protein: CASRQVIRGHEQYF
CDR3 DNA: TGTGCCAGCAGACAAGTTATTCGGGGTCACGAGCAGTACTTC

V gene: TRBV20-1
clone size: NA
J gene: TRBJ2-1
D gene: NA
CDR3 protein: CSAKVFHNEQFF
CDR3 DNA: TGCAGTGCTAAGGTATTCCACAATGAGCAGTTCTTC

V gene: TRBV7-7
clone size: NA
J gene: TRBJ2-1
D gene: NA
CDR3 protein: CASSLDPGYEQFF
CDR3 DNA: TGTGCCAGCAGCTTGGACCCGGGGTATGAGCAGTTCTTC

V gene: TRBV12-3/TRBV12-4
clone size: NA
J gene: TRBJ2-1
D gene: TRBD1
CDR3 protein: CASSFPSGQLGTNEQFF
CDR3 DNA: TGTGCCAGCAGTTTTCCTTCGGGACAGTTGGGGACCAATGAGCAGTTCTTC

V gene: TRBV7-2
clone size: many
J gene: TRBJ2-7
D gene: TRBD1
CDR3 protein: CASSWDRSSYEQYF
CDR3 DNA: TGTGCCAGCAGCTGGGACAGAAGCTCCTACGAGCAGTACTTC

V gene: TRBV9
clone size: few
J gene: TRBJ2-3
D gene: TRBD2
CDR3 protein: CASSVVSSGSTDTQYF
CDR3 DNA: TGTGCCAGCAGCGTAGTCAGTAGCGGGAGCACAGATACGCAGTATTTT

V gene: TRBV29-1
clone size: NA
J gene: TRBJ1-1
D gene: TRBD1
CDR3 protein: CSGIRTGIEAFF
CDR3 DNA: TGCAGCGGGATTCGGACAGGGATTGAAGCTTTCTTT

V gene: TRBV19
clone size: NA
J gene: TRBJ2-3
D gene: TRBD1
CDR3 protein: CASSAGGYDTDTQYF
CDR3 DNA: TGTGCCAGTAGTGCAGGGGGCTATGACACAGATACGCAGTATTTT

V gene: TRBV14
clone size: many
J gene: TRBJ2-5
D gene: TRBD1
CDR3 protein: CASSAYRGLETQYF
CDR3 DNA: TGTGCCAGCAGCGCATACAGGGGGCTCGAGACCCAGTACTTC

V gene: TRBV20-1
clone size: many
J gene: TRBJ1-1
D gene: NA
CDR3 protein: CSASKDPPEDTEAFF
CDR3 DNA: TGCAGTGCTAGCAAGGACCCCCCTGAGGACACTGAAGCTTTCTTT

V gene: TRBV7-9
clone size: many
J gene: TRBJ2-5
D gene: NA
CDR3 protein: CASTPLGRETQYF
CDR3 DNA: TGTGCCAGCACCCCCCTGGGAAGGGAGACCCAGTACTTC

V gene: TRBV5-1
clone size: many
J gene: TRBJ1-6
D gene: TRBD1
CDR3 protein: CASSGNRGNNSPLHF
CDR3 DNA: TGCGCCAGCAGCGGGAACAGGGGCAATAATTCACCCCTCCACTTT

V gene: TRBV11-2
clone size: few
J gene: TRBJ1-2
D gene: TRBD1
CDR3 protein: CASSGDRTNYGYTF
CDR3 DNA: TGTGCCAGCAGCGGGGACAGGACTAACTATGGCTACACCTTC

V gene: TRBV7-8
clone size: many
J gene: TRBJ2-3
D gene: NA
CDR3 protein: CASSLEAIGVGRKSTDTQYF
CDR3 DNA: TGTGCCAGCAGCTTAGAGGCTATCGGTGTAGGACGGAAATCCACAGATACGCAGTATTTT

V gene: TRBV5-1
clone size: NA
J gene: TRBJ2-3
D gene: NA
CDR3 protein: CALLLEDGGPDTQYF
CDR3 DNA: TGCGCCTTACTCCTGGAGGACGGGGGCCCCGATACGCAGTATTTT

V gene: TRBV4-3
clone size: few
J gene: TRBJ2-4
D gene: NA
CDR3 protein: CASSQQYRGRGIQYF
CDR3 DNA: TGCGCCAGCAGCCAGCAGTACCGGGGGCGAGGCATTCAGTACTTC

V gene: TRBV4-1
clone size: once
J gene: TRBJ2-7
D gene: TRBD1
CDR3 protein: CASSQDWSIPGTGAYEQYF
CDR3 DNA: TGCGCCAGCAGCCAAGATTGGTCAATTCCCGGGACAGGGGCCTACGAGCAGTACTTC

V gene: TRBV29-1
clone size: NA
J gene: TRBJ2-1
D gene: NA
CDR3 protein: CSVEEAPTYNEQFF
CDR3 DNA: TGCAGCGTTGAAGAGGCTCCGACCTACAATGAGCAGTTCTTC

V gene: TRBV28
clone size: few
J gene: TRBJ2-1
D gene: TRBD2
CDR3 protein: CASSPGTSNSNEQFF
CDR3 DNA: TGTGCCAGCAGTCCCGGGACTAGTAATAGCAATGAGCAGTTCTTC

V gene: TRBV11-2
clone size: few
J gene: TRBJ2-2
D gene: TRBD2
CDR3 protein: CASSLRRLAGEGAGELFF
CDR3 DNA: TGTGCCAGCAGCTTGAGGCGGTTAGCGGGAGAGGGGGCCGGGGAGCTGTTTTTT

V gene: TRBV7-8
clone size: few
J gene: TRBJ2-1
D gene: NA
CDR3 protein: CASSFDRTNEQFF
CDR3 DNA: TGTGCCAGCAGCTTTGACAGAACCAATGAGCAGTTCTTC

V gene: TRBV7-9
clone size: many
J gene: TRBJ1-1
D gene: NA
CDR3 protein: CASSWTRGDTEAFF
CDR3 DNA: TGTGCCAGCAGCTGGACTCGGGGGGACACTGAAGCTTTCTTT

V gene: TRBV11-2
clone size: NA
J gene: TRBJ2-6
D gene: NA
CDR3 protein: CASSRTGDSGANVLTF
CDR3 DNA: TGTGCCAGCAGCAGGACGGGGGACTCTGGGGCCAACGTCCTGACTTTC

V gene: TRBV5-1
clone size: few
J gene: TRBJ2-5
D gene: TRBD1
CDR3 protein: CASRFGQGTRWQETQYF
CDR3 DNA: TGCGCCAGCAGATTCGGACAGGGGACGCGATGGCAAGAGACCCAGTACTTC

V gene: TRBV5-1
clone size: NA
J gene: TRBJ2-1
D gene: TRBD1
CDR3 protein: CASSLEGAPNEQFF
CDR3 DNA: TGCGCCAGCAGCTTGGAGGGGGCCCCGAATGAGCAGTTCTTC

V gene: TRBV6-6
clone size: NA
J gene: TRBJ1-1
D gene: NA
CDR3 protein: CASARVGTEAFF
CDR3 DNA: TGTGCCAGCGCCCGGGTAGGGACTGAAGCTTTCTTT

V gene: TRBV5-1
clone size: many
J gene: TRBJ2-3
D gene: TRBD2
CDR3 protein: CASSPGLAISTDTQYF
CDR3 DNA: TGCGCCAGCAGCCCAGGACTAGCGATAAGCACAGATACGCAGTATTTT

V gene: TRBV7-3
clone size: NA
J gene: TRBJ2-5
D gene: NA
CDR3 protein: CASSLRPGPAETQYF
CDR3 DNA: TGTGCCAGCAGCTTAAGGCCGGGGCCGGCAGAGACCCAGTACTTC

V gene: TRBV4-3
clone size: many
J gene: TRBJ2-1
D gene: TRBD2
CDR3 protein: CASSQDPGGSRLGNEQFF
CDR3 DNA: TGCGCCAGCAGCCAAGATCCAGGCGGGAGTAGGTTGGGCAATGAGCAGTTCTTC

V gene: TRBV29-1
clone size: NA
J gene: TRBJ2-3
D gene: NA
CDR3 protein: CSVEDSGGAVDTQYF
CDR3 DNA: TGCAGCGTTGAAGATTCGGGGGGCGCGGTAGATACGCAGTATTTT

V gene: TRBV7-9
clone size: many
J gene: TRBJ2-5
D gene: NA
CDR3 protein: CASSLSETTQETQYF
CDR3 DNA: TGTGCCAGCAGCTTATCCGAGACAACCCAAGAGACCCAGTACTTC

V gene: TRBV7-6
clone size: NA
J gene: TRBJ2-3
D gene: TRBD2
CDR3 protein: CASSLLLAGGSDTQYF
CDR3 DNA: TGTGCCAGCAGCTTACTCCTAGCGGGGGGGTCAGATACGCAGTATTTT

V gene: TRBV5-1
clone size: NA
J gene: TRBJ2-7
D gene: TRBD1
CDR3 protein: CASSPRGTGPYEQYF
CDR3 DNA: TGCGCCAGCAGCCCGAGGGGGACAGGGCCCTACGAGCAGTACTTC

V gene: TRBV7-9
clone size: many
J gene: TRBJ2-2
D gene: NA
CDR3 protein: CASSPPGTGELFF
CDR3 DNA: TGTGCCAGCAGCCCCCCGGGAACCGGGGAGCTGTTTTTT

V gene: TRBV20-1
clone size: many
J gene: TRBJ2-7
D gene: TRBD1
CDR3 protein: CSARTGTGYSYEQYF
CDR3 DNA: TGCAGTGCTAGAACCGGGACAGGGTATTCCTACGAGCAGTACTTC

V gene: TRBV18
clone size: NA
J gene: TRBJ2-5
D gene: NA
CDR3 protein: CASSPNSAETQYF
CDR3 DNA: TGTGCCAGCTCACCTAACTCGGCAGAGACCCAGTACTTC

V gene: TRBV3-1
clone size: NA
J gene: TRBJ2-1
D gene: TRBD2
CDR3 protein: CASSQERLAGGNEQFF
CDR3 DNA: TGTGCCAGCAGCCAAGAGAGGCTAGCGGGAGGAAATGAGCAGTTCTTC

V gene: TRBV10-1
clone size: many
J gene: TRBJ2-3
D gene: NA
CDR3 protein: CASSEKRPTDTQYF
CDR3 DNA: TGCGCCAGCAGTGAGAAGCGGCCCACAGATACGCAGTATTTT

V gene: TRBV20-1
clone size: NA
J gene: TRBJ1-5
D gene: NA
CDR3 protein: CSAIDSYNQPQHF
CDR3 DNA: TGCAGTGCTATAGACAGCTACAATCAGCCCCAGCATTTT

V gene: TRBV20-1
clone size: NA
J gene: TRBJ2-3
D gene: TRBD1
CDR3 protein: CSARGQGDTDTQYF
CDR3 DNA: TGCAGTGCTAGAGGACAGGGAGACACAGATACGCAGTATTTT

V gene: TRBV3-1
clone size: NA
J gene: TRBJ1-2
D gene: NA
CDR3 protein: CASSPAAGGSAYGYTF
CDR3 DNA: TGTGCCAGCAGCCCCGCGGCCGGGGGCTCGGCGTATGGCTACACCTTC

V gene: TRBV30
clone size: few
J gene: TRBJ1-6
D gene: NA
CDR3 protein: CAWSRVSYNSPLHF
CDR3 DNA: TGTGCCTGGAGTCGGGTCTCCTATAATTCACCCCTCCACTTT

V gene: TRBV20-1
clone size: few
J gene: TRBJ1-5
D gene: NA
CDR3 protein: CSARDPAGDPPQPQHF
CDR3 DNA: TGCAGTGCTAGAGATCCGGCAGGGGATCCCCCTCAGCCCCAGCATTTT

V gene: TRBV24-1
clone size: NA
J gene: TRBJ1-1
D gene: TRBD1
CDR3 protein: CATYGQGGAFF
CDR3 DNA: TGTGCCACCTACGGCCAGGGGGGAGCTTTCTTT

V gene: TRBV6-1
clone size: NA
J gene: TRBJ1-4
D gene: NA
CDR3 protein: CASSLEDGNEKLFF
CDR3 DNA: TGTGCCAGCAGTCTGGAGGACGGGAATGAAAAACTGTTTTTT

V gene: TRBV6-1
clone size: NA
J gene: TRBJ1-1
D gene: NA
CDR3 protein: CASSLHRNTEAFF
CDR3 DNA: TGTGCCAGCAGTCTTCACAGGAACACTGAAGCTTTCTTT

V gene: TRBV28
clone size: many
J gene: TRBJ2-3
D gene: TRBD2
CDR3 protein: CASSFPSGGTDTQYF
CDR3 DNA: TGTGCCAGCAGTTTTCCTAGCGGGGGCACAGATACGCAGTATTTT

V gene: TRBV20-1
clone size: NA
J gene: TRBJ2-5
D gene: NA
CDR3 protein: CSAKQFQETQYF
CDR3 DNA: TGCAGTGCCAAACAGTTCCAAGAGACCCAGTACTTC

V gene: TRBV7-2
clone size: many
J gene: TRBJ1-2
D gene: NA
CDR3 protein: CASLGHLYGYTF
CDR3 DNA: TGTGCCAGTTTGGGGCACCTCTATGGCTACACCTTC

V gene: TRBV15
clone size: NA
J gene: TRBJ2-1
D gene: TRBD2
CDR3 protein: CVTSSPLTASGDNEQFF
CDR3 DNA: TGTGTCACCAGCAGCCCCTTAACGGCTAGCGGAGACAATGAGCAGTTCTTC

V gene: TRBV6-5
clone size: NA
J gene: TRBJ2-3
D gene: NA
CDR3 protein: CASSSAGTDTQYF
CDR3 DNA: TGTGCCAGCAGTTCCGCAGGCACAGATACGCAGTATTTT